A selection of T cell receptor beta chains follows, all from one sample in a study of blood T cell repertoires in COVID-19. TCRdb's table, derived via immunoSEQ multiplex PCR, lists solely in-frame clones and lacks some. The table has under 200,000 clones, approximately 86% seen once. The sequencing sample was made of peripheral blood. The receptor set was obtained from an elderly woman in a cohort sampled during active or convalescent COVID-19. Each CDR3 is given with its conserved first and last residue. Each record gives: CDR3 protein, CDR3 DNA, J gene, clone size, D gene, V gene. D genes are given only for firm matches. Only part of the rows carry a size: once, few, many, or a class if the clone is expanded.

CSGGGSGELFF	TGCAGCGGGGGGGGCTCCGGGGAGCTGTTTTTT	TRBJ2-2	-	-	TRBV29-1
CASRDRGRGNTGELFF	TGTGCCAGCCGGGACAGGGGGCGGGGGAACACCGGGGAGCTGTTTTTT	TRBJ2-2	-	TRBD1	TRBV19
CASSQGTGASTDTQYF	TGCGCCAGCAGCCAAGGTACAGGCGCTAGCACAGATACGCAGTATTTT	TRBJ2-3	-	-	TRBV4-3
CASSQEGLLNTIYF	TGCGCCAGCAGCCAAGAAGGACTATTAAACACCATATATTTT	TRBJ1-3	-	-	TRBV4-3
CASRAVGGGNYGYTF	TGTGCCAGCAGGGCCGTTGGGGGAGGTAACTATGGCTACACCTTC	TRBJ1-2	-	-	TRBV2
CASSFRGYEQYF	TGTGCCAGCAGTTTCAGGGGTTACGAGCAGTACTTC	TRBJ2-7	-	-	TRBV12-3/TRBV12-4
CASSEAGAIYNEQFF	TGTGCCAGCAGTGAGGCGGGGGCCATCTACAATGAGCAGTTCTTC	TRBJ2-1	-	-	TRBV25-1
CASSLRGYLNEQFF	TGTGCCAGCAGCCTTCGCGGGTACTTGAATGAGCAGTTCTTC	TRBJ2-1	once	-	TRBV6-2/TRBV6-3
CASSQTKQDNEKLFF	TGTGCCAGCAGCCAAACAAAACAGGATAATGAAAAACTGTTTTTT	TRBJ1-4	-	-	TRBV4-2
CASIPSAIPAGELFF	TGTGCCAGCATTCCTAGCGCTATCCCGGCCGGGGAGCTGTTTTTT	TRBJ2-2	-	-	TRBV27